This T cell receptor beta chain was retrieved from a study of T cell responses to AZD1222 COVID-19 vaccine. General study results and limits: Clonal diversity may have been underestimated in mostly white British donors. Repertoire sampling happened only post peak T cell response.

Measured with immunoSEQ multiplex PCR; TCRdb has only the in-frame clones, and not every one. The sample records about 150,000 clones, 85% to 95% being singletons. This clone was seen only once. Its antigen remains unidentified. V was cut by 5 bases and J by 4 bases, with 9 bases left in between. The CDR3 is 13 residues long. In germline, CDR1 is MDHEN, CDR2 SYDVKM. The TCR sequence derives from an adult in good health. The V gene is TRBV28, the J gene TRBJ1-3; D ambiguous. The specimen was peripheral blood, collected on day 0 of AZD1222 vaccination. This chain's CDR3 is CASSLNLGNTIYF. The CDR3 DNA sequence: TGTGCCAGCAGTCTGAACCTCGGAAACACCATATATTTT.